The next 16 T cell receptor beta chains were all read from a single sample in a study of cytomegalovirus exposure and HLA in healthy donors. The PCR ran on 60 Vbeta and 13 Jbeta primers. TCRdb's copy holds only in-frame clones and misses some; the assay was immunoSEQ multiplex PCR. Found here are some 130,000 clones, 80% of them singletons; the top ten hold roughly 2.3%. The sequenced material came from PBMCs. These receptors originate from a young man in good health and CMV-seronegative.

This clone came up a few times. The chain recombines TRBV19 with TRBJ2-5, with TRBD1 matching 7 bases. The J call may be incorrect, as the DNA end agrees better with TRBJ2-7. The germline V gene has CDR1 LNHDA and CDR2 SQIVND (reference sequence). This CDR3 has 14 residues. The CDR3 DNA reads TGTGCCAGTAGTGCGACAGGGAATACCTACGAGCAGTACTTC. Its protein is CASSATGNTYEQYF.

The chain is built from TRBV6-5 and TRBJ1-3; 9 bases are a match to TRBD1. V shed 6 bases, J shed 2 bases, and the junction held 2 bases outside the gene matches. The CDR3 contains 14 residues. Germline CDR1 MNHEY, CDR2 SVGAGI. CDR3 region: CASRRDRAGNTIYF. The DNA of the CDR3 is TGTGCCAGCAGACGGGACAGGGCTGGAAACACCATATATTTT.

This rearrangement joins TRBV28 to TRBJ1-1, with D maybe TRBD1 (6 bases). The V and J ends lost 5 bases and 1 base respectively, with 11 bases between them. The V gene's germline CDR1 is MDHEN and CDR2 SYDVKM. The CDR3 spans 14 residues. CDR3 amino acids: CASSQQGTNTEAFF. CDR3 DNA sequence: TGTGCCAGCAGTCAACAGGGAACGAACACTGAAGCTTTCTTT.

This chain connects TRBV7-8 to TRBJ2-7, with TRBD2 matching over 12 bases. Trimming removed 5 bases from V and 3 bases from J; junction bases left unmatched: 2. The CDR3 has 14 residues. Germline V gene sequence: CDR1 SGHVS, CDR2 FQNEAQ. As DNA, the CDR3 is TGTGCCAGCAGCCCGACTAGCGGGGGCTACGAGCAGTACTTC. It codes for CASSPTSGGYEQYF.

In this sample, this clone turned up many times. The rearrangement links TRBV7-9 to TRBJ2-2, with a tentative D call TRBD1 (5 bases). This CDR3 region has 15 residues. The V gene lost 5 bases and the J gene lost 4 bases, with 14 bases spanning the gap. In germline, CDR1 is SEHNR, CDR2 FQNEAQ (reference sequence). In nucleotides, the CDR3 is TGTGCCAGCAGCCCACAGGTCTATTCCACCGGGGAGCTGTTTTTT. It codes for CASSPQVYSTGELFF. The complete variable domain, with remaining parts taken from reference TRBV7-9 and TRBJ2-2, reads DTGVSQNPRHKITKRGQNVTFRCDPISEHNRLYWYRQTLGQGPEFLTYFQNEAQLEKSRLLSDRFSAERPKGSFSTLEIQRTEQGDSAMYLCASSPQVYSTGELFFGEGSRLTVL.

This chain links TRBV6-5 with TRBJ2-1, with 7 bases fitting TRBD1. The V gene's germline CDR1 is MNHEY and CDR2 SVGAGI. The V segment lost 4 bases and the J segment 8 bases; nucleotides outside the gene matches: 5. CDR3 length: 13 amino acids. CDR3 coding DNA: TGTGCCAGCAGTTGGAGGCAGGGGGATGAGCAGTTCTTC. It yields the protein CASSWRQGDEQFF.

This chain links TRBV30 with TRBJ2-1, with 10 bases that match TRBD2. Germline V gene data show CDR1 as GTSNPN and CDR2 as SVGIG (reference sequence). The CDR3 consists of 15 residues. The V segment lost 5 bases and the J segment 0 bases; nucleotides outside the gene matches: 4. The CDR3 DNA sequence: TGTGCCTGGCTCGGACTAGCGGACTCCTACAATGAGCAGTTCTTC. Translating gives CAWLGLADSYNEQFF.

The rearrangement links TRBV7-2 to TRBJ1-2; tentative D call: TRBD1 (5 bases). The germline V gene has CDR1 SGHTA and CDR2 FQGNSA. This CDR3 contains 13 residues. Deletions cut 1 base from V and 6 bases from J, with 9 bases between. CDR3 residues: CASSLGQGDGYTF. CDR3 DNA sequence: TGTGCCAGCAGCTTAGGTCAGGGTGATGGCTACACCTTC.

This rearrangement joins TRBV7-6 to TRBJ2-3, with 9 bases identical to TRBD1. V was pared by 5 bases and J by 0 bases, with 6 bases of the junction left unmatched. Germline CDR1 SGHVS, CDR2 FNYEAQ. There are 16 residues in the CDR3. The CDR3 loop reads CASSAGTGGSTDTQYF. CDR3 in DNA: TGTGCCAGCAGCGCCGGCACAGGGGGCAGCACAGATACGCAGTATTTT.

This clone showed up just a few times. The chain recombines TRBV5-6 with TRBJ1-1, with 9 positions matching TRBD1. Germline CDR1 is SGHDT and CDR2 is YYEEEE. Trimming cost V 5 bases and J 9 bases; bases outside gene matches: 5. The CDR3 totals 12 residues. The CDR3 loop reads CASSPGTGKAFF. The CDR3 DNA reads TGTGCCAGCAGTCCCGGGACAGGGAAAGCTTTCTTT.

This rearrangement joins TRBV6-5 to TRBJ1-5; D is unresolved. This CDR3 is built from 14 residues. CDR1 and CDR2 (germline): MNHEY, SVGAGI. Between the trimmed V and J ends, which lost 2 bases and 0 bases, there was a span of 5 bases. The CDR3 spells CASSYAYSNQPQHF. DNA for the CDR3: TGTGCCAGCAGTTACGCGTATAGCAATCAGCCCCAGCATTTT.

This clone was detected only a few times. This chain uses TRBV7-9 with TRBJ2-1, with TRBD2 identical over 10 bases. Unmatched junction bases numbered 4, after V lost 5 bases and J lost 3 bases. The CDR3 extends over 15 amino acids. Per the germline V gene, CDR1 is SEHNR and CDR2 is FQNEAQ (reference sequence). The CDR3 here is CASSPGLADYNEQFF. Here the CDR3 DNA reads TGTGCCAGCAGCCCCGGACTAGCGGACTACAATGAGCAGTTCTTC.

The chain links TRBV19 to TRBJ1-3; possible D gene TRBD1, 5 bases. This CDR3 has 14 residues. Trimming cost V 5 bases and J 1 base, with 9 bases left between them. Looked up from germline, CDR1 is LNHDA and CDR2 is SQIVND (reference sequence). This CDR3 reads CASSLRGSGNTIYF. CDR3 in DNA: TGTGCCAGTAGTCTGCGGGGGTCTGGAAACACCATATATTTT.

V and J are TRBV6-5 and TRBJ1-6; possible D gene TRBD1, 6 bases. The CDR3 has 14 amino acids. Trimming pared 6 bases from V and 7 bases from J, leaving 13 bases between. Germline V gene lookup returns CDR1 MNHEY and CDR2 SVGAGI. CDR3 bases: TGTGCCAGCAGGGTACAGGGATTGAATTCACCCCTCCACTTT. It encodes CASRVQGLNSPLHF.

The chain uses TRBV4-1 and TRBJ1-2; D not resolved. CDR1 and CDR2 from the germline V gene are MGHRA and YSYEKL. V was pared by 1 base and J by 4 bases, with 10 bases between. The CDR3 loop spans 14 amino acids. The CDR3 coding sequence is TGCGCCAGCAGCCAAGCGAGTCAGGTCTATGGCTACACCTTC. This encodes CASSQASQVYGYTF.

V and J are TRBV15 and TRBJ1-2, with D possibly being TRBD1 (6 bases). The CDR3 consists of 14 residues. From germline, CDR1 is LNHNV and CDR2 YYDKDF (reference sequence). The germline V and J ends were trimmed by 5 bases and 4 bases, with 14 bases remaining between them. The CDR3 DNA reads as TGTGCCACCAGCCCACAGGGCGATGGCTATGGCTACACCTTC. It encodes CATSPQGDGYGYTF.